One and the same sample provided the 28 T cell receptor beta chains below, sequenced in a study of T cell responses to AZD1222 COVID-19 vaccine. Libraries were prepared by immunoSEQ multiplex PCR; TCRdb keeps only in-frame clonotypes and omits some of them. The sample shows some 80,000 clones, around 88% of them seen only once. The sample here was peripheral blood, taken on day 0 of AZD1222 vaccination. The receptors shown here come from an adult in good health.

The chain carries TRBV6-2 or TRBV6-3 and TRBJ2-4; D is perhaps TRBD2 (6 bases). Between the trimmed V and J ends, which lost 5 bases and 0 bases, there was a span of 17 bases. Germline V CDR1 and CDR2: MNHEY, SVGEGT. This CDR3 contains 17 residues. CDR3 region: CASSEPSGVGAKNIQYF. The CDR3 DNA follows: TGTGCCAGCAGTGAGCCGTCGGGGGTCGGAGCCAAAAACATTCAGTACTTC.

This clone was detected only a few times. The V call is TRBV28, the J call TRBJ1-1; D not certain. Germline CDR1 MDHEN, CDR2 SYDVKM. The CDR3 totals 11 residues. V was cut by 6 bases and J by 3 bases, with 5 bases left in between. Here the CDR3 reads CASRTHTEAFF. The CDR3 DNA follows: TGTGCCAGCAGGACACACACTGAAGCTTTCTTT.

V gene TRBV3-1 (or the pseudogene TRBV3-2) combines with J gene TRBJ1-1; D is ambiguous. With 1 base removed from V and 10 bases from J, the gap between germline ends came to 10 bases. This CDR3 spans 12 amino acids. The germline gives CDR1 LGHDT, CDR2 YNNKEL (reference sequence). CDR3 region: CASSQVGRGAFF. The DNA for the CDR3 is TGTGCCAGCAGCCAAGTTGGGCGAGGAGCTTTCTTT.

This clone was counted only a few times. The J gene is TRBJ1-3, the V gene TRBV28, with D uncertain. The CDR3 covers 14 residues. Germline CDR1 reads MDHEN; CDR2 reads SYDVKM. V lost 3 bases, J lost 0 bases, and 6 bases lay in between. The CDR3 nucleotides are TGTGCCAGCAGTTTTGTGAGCTCTGGAAACACCATATATTTT. It is translated as CASSFVSSGNTIYF.

This chain joins TRBV7-8 and TRBJ1-1, with D perhaps matching TRBD1 (5 bases). The CDR3 sequence is 15 residues long. Trimming stripped 2 bases from V and 1 base from J, with 11 bases between. Per germline, CDR1 SGHVS and CDR2 FQNEAQ. CDR3 bases: TGTGCCAGCAGCTTATTGGCGACAGCGAACACTGAAGCTTTCTTT. Its translation is CASSLLATANTEAFF.

This chain uses TRBV6-5 with TRBJ2-2; TRBD1 matches 9 bases. The CDR3 has 14 amino acids. The V and J ends lost 7 bases and 7 bases, in that order; junction bases with no gene match: 7. Per germline, CDR1 MNHEY and CDR2 SVGAGI. The CDR3 nucleotides are TGTGCCAGCACCGGGACAGGGCTCGGCGGGGAGCTGTTTTTT. This sequence encodes CASTGTGLGGELFF.

The chain recombines TRBV6-2 or TRBV6-3 with TRBJ1-2; D ambiguous. V lost 0 bases to trimming and J lost 5 bases, with 7 bases between them. This CDR3 comprises 13 residues. Per germline, CDR1 MNHEY and CDR2 SVGEGT. CDR3 loop: CASSYSASYGYTF. CDR3 sequence (DNA): TGTGCCAGCAGTTACTCAGCGTCGTATGGCTACACCTTC.

V and J are TRBV19 and TRBJ1-2; D remains unclear. The CDR3 spans 12 residues. V was trimmed by 4 bases and J by 8 bases, leaving 11 bases between them. The V gene's germline CDR1 is LNHDA and CDR2 SQIVND (reference sequence). DNA of the CDR3: TGTGCCAGTAGTAAGGAGTTCAGAGGCTACACCTTC. It translates to CASSKEFRGYTF.

This chain links TRBV13 with TRBJ1-4; TRBD1 aligns across 10 bases. Losses at the gene ends were 1 base for V and 5 bases for J; bases not matched to a gene: 7. Germline assignment: CDR1 PRHDT and CDR2 FYEKMQ (reference sequence). This CDR3 is 17 amino acids long. Written as DNA, the CDR3 is TGTGCCAGCAGCTTAGTACGCCGGACAGGGGGGAATGAAAAACTGTTTTTT. Its protein is CASSLVRRTGGNEKLFF.

V and J are TRBV6-2 or TRBV6-3 and TRBJ2-1; TRBD2 matches 8 bases. Per germline, CDR1 MNHEY and CDR2 SVGEGT. The CDR3 totals 13 residues. V dropped 1 base and J dropped 15; count of bases not matched to a gene: 8. For the CDR3, the DNA is TGTGCCAGCAGTTACTTACTAGCGGCCCGGGGGTTCTTC. Its translation is CASSYLLAARGFF.

The rearrangement links TRBV5-1 to TRBJ1-1; D is unclear. The CDR3 loop spans 13 amino acids. Trimming removed 5 bases at V and 1 base at J, with 9 bases between. Germline V lookup: CDR1 SGHRS, CDR2 YFSETQ. In nucleotides, the CDR3 is TGCGCCAGCAGAAAGGACCCGAACACTGAAGCTTTCTTT. This gives the protein CASRKDPNTEAFF.

Only a few counts were recorded for this clone. This rearrangement joins TRBV28 to TRBJ1-1; 9 positions match TRBD1. Per the germline V gene, CDR1 is MDHEN and CDR2 is SYDVKM. This CDR3 contains 15 residues. V lost 7 bases, J lost 5 bases, and 11 bases stayed unmatched. The CDR3 spells CASTDRGTGRTEAFF. The CDR3 DNA is TGTGCCAGCACCGACAGGGGGACAGGGCGAACTGAAGCTTTCTTT.

The gene calls are TRBV3-1 (or the pseudogene TRBV3-2) and TRBJ1-2; D might be TRBD1 (5 bases). In germline, CDR1 is LGHDT, CDR2 YNNKEL (reference sequence). Between the trimmed V and J ends, which lost 1 base and 4 bases, there was a span of 10 bases. The CDR3 consists of 14 residues. CDR3 sequence: CASSQGGRAYGYTF. The CDR3 DNA is TGTGCCAGCAGCCAAGGGGGCAGGGCCTATGGCTACACCTTC.

V gene TRBV6-5 combines with J gene TRBJ1-3; D not resolved. Germline V CDR1 and CDR2: MNHEY, SVGAGI. V lost 5 bases, J lost 0 bases, and 11 bases lay in between. The CDR3 contains 15 residues. The CDR3 is CASSPRAPSGNTIYF. The CDR3 coding sequence is TGTGCCAGCAGTCCCCGGGCCCCCTCTGGAAACACCATATATTTT.

V usage is TRBV7-9 and J usage is TRBJ2-5; 10 bases match TRBD2. Looked up from germline, CDR1 is SEHNR and CDR2 is FQNEAQ (reference sequence). CDR3 size: 16 residues. J was trimmed by 5 bases and V by 6 bases; bases with no gene match: 12. CDR3 in amino acids: CASSYPRSGGAETQYF. The CDR3 nucleotides are TGTGCCAGCAGTTACCCTAGGAGCGGGGGGGCTGAGACCCAGTACTTC.

This clone appeared a single time. The chain couples TRBV3-1 (or the pseudogene TRBV3-2) to TRBJ2-2; D ambiguous. Trimming cost V 4 bases and J 0 bases, with 9 bases left between them. The CDR3 covers 15 residues. Germline CDR1 and CDR2: LGHDT and YNNKEL (reference sequence). This chain's CDR3 is CASSRPSANTGELFF. The CDR3 DNA is TGTGCCAGCAGCCGGCCCAGTGCGAACACCGGGGAGCTGTTTTTT.

This rearrangement joins TRBV4-3 to TRBJ2-1; D is unresolved. This CDR3 spans 14 amino acids. Between the trimmed V and J ends, which lost 0 bases and 6 bases, there was a span of 9 bases. From germline, CDR1 is LGHNA and CDR2 YSLEER. As DNA, the CDR3 is TGCGCCAGCAGCCAAGATAACTATCGCAATGAGCAGTTCTTC. Protein sequence: CASSQDNYRNEQFF.

The CDR3: CASSYRLAGESGELFF. The CDR3 DNA is TGTGCCAGCAGTTATAGACTAGCGGGAGAGTCCGGGGAGCTGTTTTTT. The J gene is TRBJ2-2, the V gene TRBV6-2 or TRBV6-3, with 12 bases aligning to TRBD2. Germline CDR1 and CDR2: MNHEY and SVGEGT. The CDR3 runs to 16 residues. V was pared by 3 bases and J by 6 bases, with 5 bases of the junction left unmatched.

The V and J genes are TRBV7-2 and TRBJ2-7; D uncertain. The CDR3 has 13 amino acids. Germline-derived CDR1 and CDR2 are SGHTA and FQGNSA. Trimming removed 1 base at V and 4 bases at J, with 8 bases between. For the CDR3, the DNA is TGTGCCAGCAGCTTAGAGGTGTTGTACGAGCAGTACTTC. It specifies CASSLEVLYEQYF.

The genes are TRBV3-1 (or the pseudogene TRBV3-2) and TRBJ1-2; D ambiguous. CDR1 and CDR2 (germline): LGHDT, YNNKEL (reference sequence). V was pared by 2 bases and J by 1 base, with 8 bases between. The CDR3 runs to 14 residues. CDR3 bases: TGTGCCAGCAGCCAAACCCCAGATAACTATGGCTACACCTTC. It translates to CASSQTPDNYGYTF.

This clone was picked up a small number of times. V usage is TRBV6-5 and J usage is TRBJ1-4; D ambiguous. V was clipped by 2 bases and J by 8 bases, with 9 bases between them. The CDR3 is 13 residues long. CDR1 and CDR2 (germline): MNHEY, SVGAGI. CDR3 nucleotide sequence: TGTGCCAGCAGTTACCGGGTTGGAGAAAAACTGTTTTTT. This translates into CASSYRVGEKLFF.

The sample holds one count of this clone. This chain links TRBV11-2 with TRBJ2-1; 12 bases map to TRBD2. CDR1 is SGHAT and CDR2 is FQNNGV in the germline V gene. CDR3 length: 15 amino acids. V was pared by 3 bases and J by 6 bases, with 3 bases of the junction left unmatched. The CDR3, as DNA: TGTGCCAGCAGCTTCACTAGCGGGGGGCCCAATGAGCAGTTCTTC. Translated: CASSFTSGGPNEQFF.

V is TRBV19 and J is TRBJ1-6; unclear D gene. CDR3 size: 15 residues. Germline V CDR1 and CDR2: LNHDA, SQIVND (reference sequence). V was clipped by 3 bases and J by 0 bases, with 6 bases between them. The CDR3: CASSMLSSYNSPLHF. The CDR3 nucleotides are TGTGCCAGTAGTATGCTGAGCTCCTATAATTCACCCCTCCACTTT.

This clone showed up just a few times. The chain has TRBV6-6 and TRBJ1-4; D is unclear. Trimming pared 5 bases from V and 8 bases from J, leaving 15 bases between. This CDR3 comprises 14 residues. Germline assignment: CDR1 MNHNY and CDR2 SVGAGI (reference sequence). The CDR3 DNA follows: TGTGCCAGCAGTACCAACCGGGTTTCGGAAAAACTGTTTTTT. Translated: CASSTNRVSEKLFF.

The chain combines TRBV7-2 with TRBJ1-1; D is undetermined. Between the trimmed V and J ends, which lost 6 bases and 0 bases, there was a span of 11 bases. This CDR3 comprises 14 residues. The germline V gene has CDR1 SGHTA and CDR2 FQGNSA. The CDR3 reads CASSVVPMNTEAFF. CDR3 bases: TGTGCCAGCAGTGTAGTCCCAATGAACACTGAAGCTTTCTTT.

V gene TRBV5-6 combines with J gene TRBJ2-5; 9 nucleotides line up with TRBD1. Trimming cost V 3 bases and J 3 bases; bases outside gene matches: 18. The CDR3 spans 19 residues. Germline assignment: CDR1 SGHDT and CDR2 YYEEEE. The DNA for the CDR3 is TGTGCCAGCAGCTCCCCTCAACGTCTAAGGGACAGGGTAGAAGAGACCCAGTACTTC. The encoded protein is CASSSPQRLRDRVEETQYF.

The chain is built from TRBV13 and TRBJ2-4, with a tentative D call TRBD2 (6 bases). Trimming shortened V by 5 bases and J by 10 bases, and 12 bases separated the two germline ends. Germline V gene sequence: CDR1 PRHDT, CDR2 FYEKMQ (reference sequence). CDR3 length: 12 residues. CDR3 coding DNA: TGTGCCAGCAGCCTGCTACGGGGGATTCAGTACTTC. Translation gives CASSLLRGIQYF.

The V and J genes are TRBV19 and TRBJ1-1; D gene ambiguous. There are 13 residues in the CDR3. Deletions cut 5 bases from V and 5 bases from J, with 12 bases between. The V gene's germline CDR1 is LNHDA and CDR2 SQIVND (reference sequence). The CDR3 DNA reads as TGTGCCAGTAGTCTTTTGGGGAAGACTGAAGCTTTCTTT. It translates to CASSLLGKTEAFF.